This T cell receptor beta chain was sequenced during a study of regulatory T cells in long-lasting Graves disease. General study points: Results may be inaccurate due to the small sample size. TRBV28 was favored in persistent disease, as were TRBJ1-2 and TRBJ2-5.

Time point denoted: newly diagnosed GD, antithyroid drugs for less than 3 months. PBMC RNA was the source of the TCR library. Arm-PCR of CDR3 regions with iRepertoire HTBI primers generated TCR beta libraries. Using its own MiXCR run on the multiplex PCR reads, TCRdb lists one record per CDR3 protein. The repertoire holds about 540,000 distinct CDR3 sequences, with around an eighth as singletons. Germline V gives CDR1 LNHDA, CDR2 SQIVND (reference sequence). The CDR3 runs 16 residues. V lost 6 bases and J lost 3, with 18 bases in between. As regards this clonotype: Its antigen is currently unknown.

This sample was also put to use in a study of T cells in Graves' hyperthyroidism and ophthalmopathy. From that report: HTBI primers were the set used in a first-round RT-PCR of the TCR CDR3.

This clonotype originated in a young man with Graves disease. The chain joins TRBV19 to TRBJ1-5; tentatively, D is TRBD1 (5 bases). The starting material was peripheral blood mononuclear cells (PBMCs), obtained at new diagnosis, from a patient treated with antithyroid drugs. The CDR3 DNA reads as TGTGCCAGTAGCCCCTCACGGGGGTTGGTCAATCAGCCCCAGCATTTT. Translation gives CASSPSRGLVNQPQHF.